The present entry profiles one T cell receptor beta chain with its context. Its cognate antigen is unknown. Each replicate PCR on the sorted subsets used 200 to 250 ng DNA (about 30,000 T cell genomes). Libraries were prepared by immunoSEQ multiplex PCR; TCRdb keeps only in-frame clonotypes and omits some of them. The table records about 380,000 clones, 90% to 98% of them present only once. Germline V gene sequence: CDR1 MNHNS, CDR2 SASEGT. The CDR3 has 10 residues. V lost 8 bases, J lost 10 bases, and 12 bases lay in between. The sample is drawn from a study of shared clonotypes between healthy human individuals. General study results and limits: Naive subsets tended to show greater estimated richness than memory subsets. The generation probabilities recorded for non-shared clonotypes fell below those of clonotypes shared by all four donors.

The source of this sequence is a man aged 30 to 39 in good health. Input material: memory CD8+ T cells sorted from blood. Described subset: CD45RO+ cells pooled with CCR7-negative TemRA cells. The chain recombines TRBV6-1 with TRBJ2-7; D is perhaps TRBD1 or TRBD2 (5 bases each). CDR3 amino acids: CASGGVDQYF. In nucleotides, the CDR3 is TGTGCCAGCGGGGGTGTGGACCAGTACTTC.